This T cell receptor beta chain was obtained from a study of blood T cell repertoires in COVID-19. Turning to the study itself: Material from acute and convalescent COVID-19 was sourced from the United States, Italy and Spain. The cDNA or gDNA used as material had been derived from T cells, B-cell-depleted T cells, or PBMCs.

This CDR3 contains 16 residues. The V gene's germline CDR1 is LGHNA and CDR2 YNFKEQ. V was clipped by 0 bases and J by 4 bases; unmatched bases: 7. Authors' analysis steps: Quantification of nucleated cells was approximated via reference gene primer amplification. Clones were sequenced by immunoSEQ multiplex PCR, and TCRdb holds only the in-frame ones, with some missing. V and J calls and clone size are given by that table; D and trimming were obtained from the DNA. Here the sample spans roughly 130,000 clones, over 80% being singletons. Material for sequencing was peripheral blood. The TCR sequence derives from a man in his 60s with active or convalescent COVID-19. The chain joins TRBV4-2 to TRBJ1-1; 8 bases match TRBD1. In DNA, the CDR3 is TGTGCCAGCAGCCAAGATGTAGCAGGGGGCAGCACTGAAGCTTTCTTT. This sequence encodes CASSQDVAGGSTEAFF.